This T cell receptor (beta chain) was identified in a study of CD8 T cells in Susac syndrome. About the study: Treatment status at blood draw for the Susac syndrome patients was therapy-naive, corticosteroids, or intravenous immunoglobulin alone. General study results and limits: By the study's own acknowledgment, its TCR sequencing and HLA analysis included relatively few individuals.

Reverse transcription used 0.5 to 1 ug RNA and random hexamers. Using its own MiXCR run on the immunoSEQ multiplex PCR reads, TCRdb lists one record per CDR3 protein. The sample lists some 140,000 distinct CDR3 sequences; 95% were seen once. Of note for this clonotype: The target antigen is unknown.

Trimming cost V 3 bases and J 4 bases, with 18 bases left between them. Germline V gene sequence: CDR1 DFQATT, CDR2 SNEGSKA (reference sequence). CDR3 length: 15 amino acids. The sequenced target, TCR beta, came from blood CD8+ and CD4+ T cells. The diagnostic criteria were recently defined, and patients with Susac syndrome met them for definite or probable disease. This receptor was identified in a human donor with Susac syndrome. Sample: CD8+ T cells from PBMCs. This sequence joins TRBV20-1 and TRBJ1-2; D is possibly TRBD1 (6 bases). The CDR3 DNA follows: TGCAGTGCTAGCCGCGGGACGGGGGCATTCTATGGCTACACCTTC. Encoded protein: CSASRGTGAFYGYTF.